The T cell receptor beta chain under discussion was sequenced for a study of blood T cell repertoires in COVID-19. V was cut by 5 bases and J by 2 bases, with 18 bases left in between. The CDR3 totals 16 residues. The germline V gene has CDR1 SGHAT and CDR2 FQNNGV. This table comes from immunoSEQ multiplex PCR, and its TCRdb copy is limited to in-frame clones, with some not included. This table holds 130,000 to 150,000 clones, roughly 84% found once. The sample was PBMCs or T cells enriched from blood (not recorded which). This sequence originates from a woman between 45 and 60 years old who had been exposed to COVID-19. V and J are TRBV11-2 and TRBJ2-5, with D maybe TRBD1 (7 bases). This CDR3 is CASSPGDRVGQETQYF. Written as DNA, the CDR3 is TGTGCCAGCAGCCCGGGAGACAGGGTCGGGCAAGAGACCCAGTACTTC.